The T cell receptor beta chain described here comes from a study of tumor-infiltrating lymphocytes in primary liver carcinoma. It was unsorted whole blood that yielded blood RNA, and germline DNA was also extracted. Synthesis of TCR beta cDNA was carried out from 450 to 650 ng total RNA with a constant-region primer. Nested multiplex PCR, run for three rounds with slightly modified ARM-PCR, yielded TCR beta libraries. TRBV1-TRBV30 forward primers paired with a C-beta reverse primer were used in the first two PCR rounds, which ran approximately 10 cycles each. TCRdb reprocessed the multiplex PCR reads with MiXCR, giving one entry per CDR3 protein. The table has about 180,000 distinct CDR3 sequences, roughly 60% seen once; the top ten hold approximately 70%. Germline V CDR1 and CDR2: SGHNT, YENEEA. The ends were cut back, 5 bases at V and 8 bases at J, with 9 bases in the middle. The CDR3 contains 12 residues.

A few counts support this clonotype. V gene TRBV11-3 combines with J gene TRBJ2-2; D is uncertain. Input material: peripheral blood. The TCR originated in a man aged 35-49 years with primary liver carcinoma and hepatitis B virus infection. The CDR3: CASSPLYGELFF. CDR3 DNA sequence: TGTGCCAGCAGCCCTCTGTATGGGGAGCTGTTTTTT. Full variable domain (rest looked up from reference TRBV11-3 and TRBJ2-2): EAGVVQSPRYKIIEKKQPVAFWCNPISGHNTLYWYLQNLGQGPELLIRYENEEAVDDSQLPKDRFSAERLKGVDSTLKIQPAELGDSAVYLCASSPLYGELFFGEGSRLTVL.